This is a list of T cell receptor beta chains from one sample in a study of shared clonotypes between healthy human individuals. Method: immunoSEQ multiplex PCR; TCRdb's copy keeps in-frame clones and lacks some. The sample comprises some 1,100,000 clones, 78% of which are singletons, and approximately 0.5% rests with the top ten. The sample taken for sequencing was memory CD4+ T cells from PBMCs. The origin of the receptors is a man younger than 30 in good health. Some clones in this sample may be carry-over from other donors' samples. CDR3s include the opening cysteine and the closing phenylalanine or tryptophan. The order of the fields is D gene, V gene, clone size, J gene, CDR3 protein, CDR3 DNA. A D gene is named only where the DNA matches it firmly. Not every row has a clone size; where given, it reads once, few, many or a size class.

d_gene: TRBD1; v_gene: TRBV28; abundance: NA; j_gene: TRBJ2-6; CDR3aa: CASKIPGGVGGANVLTF; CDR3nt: TGTGCCAGCAAAATCCCAGGGGGCGTCGGTGGGGCCAACGTCCTGACTTTC
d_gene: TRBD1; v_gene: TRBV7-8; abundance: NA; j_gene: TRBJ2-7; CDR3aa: CASTRQGAAYEQYF; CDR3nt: TGTGCCAGCACGCGGCAGGGGGCAGCCTACGAGCAGTACTTC
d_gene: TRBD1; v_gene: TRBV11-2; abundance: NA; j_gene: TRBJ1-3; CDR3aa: CASSFYPTGDAGNTIYF; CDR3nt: TGTGCCAGCAGCTTTTACCCGACAGGGGACGCTGGAAACACCATATATTTT
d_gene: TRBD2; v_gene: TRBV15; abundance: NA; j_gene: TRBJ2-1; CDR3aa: CATSVTLGRESEQFF; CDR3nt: TGTGCCACCAGCGTCACCTTGGGGCGGGAGAGTGAGCAGTTCTTC
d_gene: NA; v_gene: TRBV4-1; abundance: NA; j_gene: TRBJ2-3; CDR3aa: CASSRSDTQYF; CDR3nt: TGCGCCAGCAGCCGTTCGGATACGCAGTATTTT
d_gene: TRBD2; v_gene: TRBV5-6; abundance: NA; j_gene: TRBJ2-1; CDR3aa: CASSQTGTSKKGNEQFF; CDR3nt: TGTGCCAGCAGCCAGACCGGGACTAGCAAGAAGGGCAATGAGCAGTTCTTC
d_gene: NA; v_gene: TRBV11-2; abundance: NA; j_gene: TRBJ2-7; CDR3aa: CASSLDQERVGQYF; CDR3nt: TGTGCCAGCAGCTTAGATCAGGAGAGGGTCGGGCAGTACTTC
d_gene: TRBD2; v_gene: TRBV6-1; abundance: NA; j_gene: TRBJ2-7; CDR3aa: CASSDVRASGSYEQYF; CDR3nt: TGTGCCAGCAGTGACGTTCGGGCTAGCGGGTCCTACGAGCAGTACTTC
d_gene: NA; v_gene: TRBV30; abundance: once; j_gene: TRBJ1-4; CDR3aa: CAWTSTGLNEKLFF; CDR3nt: TGTGCCTGGACGAGTACAGGGCTGAATGAAAAACTGTTTTTT
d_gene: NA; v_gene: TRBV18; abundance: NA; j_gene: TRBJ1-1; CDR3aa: CASSPRGGTEAFF; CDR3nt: TGTGCCAGCTCACCCCGGGGGGGGACTGAAGCTTTCTTT
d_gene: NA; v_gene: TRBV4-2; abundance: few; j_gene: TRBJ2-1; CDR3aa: CASSRVAGTPTYNEQFF; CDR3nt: TGTGCCAGCAGCCGCGTGGCCGGGACCCCTACCTACAATGAGCAGTTCTTC
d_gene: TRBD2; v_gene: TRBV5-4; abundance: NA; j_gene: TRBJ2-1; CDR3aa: CASSLTSGNINEQFF; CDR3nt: TGTGCCAGCAGCTTGACTAGCGGGAATATCAATGAGCAGTTCTTC
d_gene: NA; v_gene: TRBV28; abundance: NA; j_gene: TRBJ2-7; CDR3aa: CASSWDWGAYEQYF; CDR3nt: TGTGCCAGCAGTTGGGATTGGGGGGCGTACGAGCAGTACTTC
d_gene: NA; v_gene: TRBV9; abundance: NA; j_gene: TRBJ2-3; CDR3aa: CASSPQQATDTQYF; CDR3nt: TGTGCCAGCAGCCCCCAACAGGCAACAGATACGCAGTATTTT
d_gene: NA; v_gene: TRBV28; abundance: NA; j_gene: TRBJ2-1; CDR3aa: CASSPHSPVPLYNEQFF; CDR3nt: TGTGCCAGCAGTCCGCATAGCCCGGTCCCCCTTTACAATGAGCAGTTCTTC
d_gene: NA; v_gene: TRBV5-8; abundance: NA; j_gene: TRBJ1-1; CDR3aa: CASSSWGEVAEAFF; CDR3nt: TGTGCCAGCAGCTCCTGGGGGGAGGTGGCCGAAGCTTTCTTT
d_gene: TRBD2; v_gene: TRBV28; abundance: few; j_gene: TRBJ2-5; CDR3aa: CASSTRGAGFETQYF; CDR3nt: TGTGCCAGCAGTACCCGCGGAGCGGGATTTGAGACCCAGTACTTC
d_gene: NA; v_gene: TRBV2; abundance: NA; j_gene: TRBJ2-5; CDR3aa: CASHRGGDEETQYF; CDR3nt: TGTGCCAGCCATCGAGGAGGGGACGAAGAGACCCAGTACTTC
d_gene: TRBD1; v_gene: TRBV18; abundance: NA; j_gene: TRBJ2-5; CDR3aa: CASSLGQEQETQYF; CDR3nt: TGTGCCAGCTCACTGGGACAGGAACAAGAGACCCAGTACTTC
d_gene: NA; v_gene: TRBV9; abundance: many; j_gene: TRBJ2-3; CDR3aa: CASSVGGWSTDTQYF; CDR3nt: TGTGCCAGCAGCGTAGGGGGCTGGAGCACAGATACGCAGTATTTT
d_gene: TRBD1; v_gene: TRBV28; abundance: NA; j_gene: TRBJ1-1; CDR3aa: CASSPTGQGSRGTEAFF; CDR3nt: TGTGCCAGCAGTCCGACGGGACAGGGGAGCCGAGGAACTGAAGCTTTCTTT
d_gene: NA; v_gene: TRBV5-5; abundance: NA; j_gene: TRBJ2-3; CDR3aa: CASSLAVGVTDTQYF; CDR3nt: TGTGCCAGCAGCTTGGCCGTGGGAGTCACAGATACGCAGTATTTT
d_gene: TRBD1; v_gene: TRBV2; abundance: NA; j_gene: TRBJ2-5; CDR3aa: CASSAYSTGLETQYF; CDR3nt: TGTGCCAGCAGTGCCTACTCGACAGGGCTAGAGACCCAGTACTTC
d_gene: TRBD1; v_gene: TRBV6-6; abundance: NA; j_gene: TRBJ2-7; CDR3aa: CASSWGQGASEQYF; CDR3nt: TGTGCCAGCAGTTGGGGACAGGGGGCAAGCGAGCAGTACTTC
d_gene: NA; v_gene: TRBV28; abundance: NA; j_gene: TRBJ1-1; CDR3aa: CATWPKVNTEAFF; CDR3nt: TGTGCCACCTGGCCGAAGGTGAACACTGAAGCTTTCTTT
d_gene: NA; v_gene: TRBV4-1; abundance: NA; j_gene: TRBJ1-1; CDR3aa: CASSQDSQASNTEAFF; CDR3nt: TGCGCCAGCAGCCAAGATTCACAGGCCTCGAACACTGAAGCTTTCTTT
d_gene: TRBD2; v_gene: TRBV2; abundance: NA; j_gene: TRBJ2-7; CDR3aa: CASSEGLLASGTTPYEQYF; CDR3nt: TGTGCCAGCAGTGAGGGACTTTTAGCAAGCGGGACCACCCCCTACGAGCAGTACTTC
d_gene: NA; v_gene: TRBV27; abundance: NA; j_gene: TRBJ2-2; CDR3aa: CASSLWGTGELFF; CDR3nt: TGTGCCAGCAGTTTATGGGGCACCGGGGAGCTGTTTTTT
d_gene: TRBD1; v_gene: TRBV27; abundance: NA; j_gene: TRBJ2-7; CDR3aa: CASSKGQGYEQYF; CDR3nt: TGTGCCAGCAGCAAAGGACAGGGCTACGAGCAGTACTTC
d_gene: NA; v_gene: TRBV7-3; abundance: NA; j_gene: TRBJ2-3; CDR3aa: CASSIDPTSTDTQYF; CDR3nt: TGTGCCAGCAGCATAGACCCTACTAGCACAGATACGCAGTATTTT
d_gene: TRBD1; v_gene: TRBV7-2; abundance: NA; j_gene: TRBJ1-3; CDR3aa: CASSLVGTGSGNTIYF; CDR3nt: TGTGCCAGCAGCTTAGTCGGGACAGGGTCTGGAAACACCATATATTTT